The present TCR beta chain was sequenced within a study of blood T cell repertoires in COVID-19. Across the whole study: Material from acute and convalescent COVID-19 was sourced from the United States, Italy and Spain. T cells, B-cell-depleted T cells, or PBMCs provided the cDNA or gDNA that served as material.

The authors' processing: How many nucleated cells were present was estimated from reference gene primer amplification. Sequencing was performed with immunoSEQ multiplex PCR; in TCRdb, only in-frame clones are kept and a portion is missing. That table is the source of V, J and clone size, and D and trimming were worked out from the DNA. The data contain 380,000 or so clones, more than 75% of them singletons. The CDR3 consists of 15 residues. Germline CDR1 MNHEY, CDR2 SVGAGI. The trim removed 5 bases at V and 0 bases at J, leaving 6 bases unmatched. Sequencing input: peripheral blood. This chain uses TRBV6-5 with TRBJ1-1, with 7 bases fitting TRBD1. This clonotype originated in a human donor with acute or convalescent COVID-19. The donor label of this sample is uncertain. CDR3 amino acids: CASSRRQGLNTEAFF. In nucleotides, the CDR3 is TGTGCCAGCAGTCGAAGACAGGGATTGAACACTGAAGCTTTCTTT.